In this sample, the clone carrying this T cell receptor (beta chain) turned up once. The antigen is unknown. Donors in the study were healthy people who gave bone marrow. In the PCR, 60 Vbeta and 13 Jbeta primers were used. Using immunoSEQ multiplex PCR, the repertoire was profiled, and TCRdb retains in-frame clones only, with some absent. There are fewer than 250,000 clones in the sample; about 80% occur only once, and about 3.4% lies in the top ten. This specimen belongs to a study of cytomegalovirus exposure and HLA in healthy donors. Study background: Caucasian-associated ancestry cluster membership applied to about four fifths of 398 genotyped donors.

The length of the CDR3 is 15 residues. The V segment lost 1 base and the J segment 4 bases; nucleotides outside the gene matches: 4. Germline CDR1 and CDR2: KGHSH and LQKENI. Findings and limits, study-wide: In a later analysis, TCR association rates varied by HLA locus: DRB1 most, HLA-C fewest. Later analysis found that TCR beta chains associated with HLA were more clonally expanded than other, equally common chains.

Sequenced input: PBMCs. This sequence joins TRBV18 and TRBJ2-7; TRBD1 agrees at 10 bases. This TCR was sampled from a man aged 35 to 55 in good health and CMV-seropositive. The CDR3: CASSPRQGANYEQYF. The CDR3 DNA follows: TGTGCCAGCTCACCACGACAGGGGGCTAATTACGAGCAGTACTTC.